A selection of T cell receptor beta chains follows, all from one sample in a study of naive and memory T cell subsets. TCRdb recomputed calls from the UMI-ligation and nested PCR reads with MiXCR, one row per CDR3 protein. The sample carries about 160,000 distinct CDR3 sequences, roughly 22% recorded once. Input material: naive CD4+ T cells from blood. The receptors derive from a human donor in good health. Both conserved end residues are part of each CDR3. Fields, in order: V gene, CDR3 protein.

v_call: TRBV20-1; cdr3_aa: CSAREDGLSNQPQHF
v_call: TRBV5-1; cdr3_aa: CASSLGLAGGPRNEQFF
v_call: TRBV7-3; cdr3_aa: CASSLLQGAEAFF
v_call: TRBV5-5; cdr3_aa: CASSPRDNPLYEQYF
v_call: TRBV20-1; cdr3_aa: CSASGLAGGREQFF
v_call: TRBV6-5; cdr3_aa: CASRQQGTYNSPLHF
v_call: TRBV19; cdr3_aa: CATSGGLMNTEAFF
v_call: TRBV11-2; cdr3_aa: CASSSGVYAGELFF
v_call: TRBV2; cdr3_aa: CASVPGQGATEAFF
v_call: TRBV18; cdr3_aa: CASSPLGLTTDNTEAFF
v_call: TRBV6-5; cdr3_aa: CASSYSLPRGNQPQHF
v_call: TRBV20-1; cdr3_aa: CSARGSRDTEAFF